This T cell receptor (beta chain) was identified in a study of blood T cell repertoires in COVID-19. Profiled with immunoSEQ multiplex PCR; TCRdb holds only in-frame clones, not every one. The sample consists of 250,000 or so clones, just under 85% of them appearing once. Trimming took 0 bases from V and 7 from J; bases not matched to a gene: 7. The CDR3 covers 16 residues. Germline values: CDR1 LGHNT, CDR2 FRNRAP. This sequence originates from a man between 45 and 60 years old with acute or convalescent COVID-19. Sequencing was carried out using peripheral blood. The chain carries TRBV12-5 and TRBJ1-5; 9 nucleotides line up with TRBD1. CDR3 loop: CASGLVTGGAGQPQHF. The CDR3 DNA sequence: TGTGCTAGTGGTTTGGTTACAGGGGGCGCGGGGCAGCCCCAGCATTTT. Supplemented by reference TRBV12-5 and TRBJ1-5, the full variable domain reads DARVTQTPRHKVTEMGQEVTMRCQPILGHNTVFWYRQTMMQGLELLAYFRNRAPLDDSGMPKDRFSAEMPDATLATLKIQPSEPRDSAVYFCASGLVTGGAGQPQHFGDGTRLSIL.